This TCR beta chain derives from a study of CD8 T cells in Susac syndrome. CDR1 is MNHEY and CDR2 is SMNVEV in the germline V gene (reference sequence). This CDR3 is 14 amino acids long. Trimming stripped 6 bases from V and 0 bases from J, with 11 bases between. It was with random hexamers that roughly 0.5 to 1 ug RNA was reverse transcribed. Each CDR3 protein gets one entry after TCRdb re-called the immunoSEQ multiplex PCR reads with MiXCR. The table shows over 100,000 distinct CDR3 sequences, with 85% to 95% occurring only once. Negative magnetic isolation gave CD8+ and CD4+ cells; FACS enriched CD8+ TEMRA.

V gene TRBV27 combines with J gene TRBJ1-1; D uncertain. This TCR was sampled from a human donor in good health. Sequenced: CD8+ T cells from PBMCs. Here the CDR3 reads CASSFTYMNTEAFF. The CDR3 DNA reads TGTGCCAGCAGCTTTACATACATGAACACTGAAGCTTTCTTT.